The 24 T cell receptor beta chains listed next were all sequenced from one sample in a study of molecular identifiers for immune sequencing clone quantification. Each CDR3 protein gets one entry after TCRdb re-called the PCR reads with MiXCR. The sample contains about 640,000 distinct CDR3 sequences, roughly 21% of which appear only once. The specimen sequenced was naive CD8+ T cells from blood, with Jurkat cell RNA spiked in. This sample's subset: FACS-sorted CD8+CD4-CCR7+CD45RA+ naive T cells. The receptors shown here come from a human donor in good health. Some libraries in this study had Jurkat cell RNA spiked in.

This clonotype was seen ten or more times. V is TRBV2 and J is TRBJ1-5, with 9 bases identical to TRBD1. The V gene end was trimmed by 5 bases and the J gene end by 2 bases; junction bases not matched to a gene: 4. Germline V lookup: CDR1 SNHLY, CDR2 FYNNEI. The CDR3 is 15 residues long. CDR3 sequence reads: CASSMDRGGNQPQHF. The CDR3 region has the DNA TGTGCCAGCAGTATGGACAGGGGAGGCAATCAGCCCCAGCATTTT. Supplemented by reference TRBV2 and TRBJ1-5, the full variable domain reads EPEVTQTPSHQVTQMGQEVILRCVPISNHLYFYWYRQILGQKVEFLVSFYNNEISEKSEIFDDQFSVERPDGSNFTLKIRSTKLEDSAMYFCASSMDRGGNQPQHFGDGTRLSIL.

Comment on this clonotype: A much larger clonotype is one base distant, so this may be a read error. The chain links TRBV28 to TRBJ1-5; 7 nucleotides agree with TRBD1. The J call may be faulty, since TRBJ2-3 better matches the DNA end. CDR1 and CDR2 from the germline V gene are MDHEN and SYDVKM. This CDR3 comprises 14 residues. CDR3 in amino acids: CASSPWDRNQPQYF. The CDR3 DNA is TGTGCCAGCAGTCCCTGGGACAGAAATCAGCCCCAGTATTTT.

The chain recombines TRBV9 with TRBJ2-1; TRBD1 matches 8 bases. Germline assignment: CDR1 SGDLS and CDR2 YYNGEE. CDR3 length: 14 residues. The trim removed 4 bases at V and 7 bases at J, leaving 7 bases unmatched. As DNA, the CDR3 is TGTGCCAGCAGCACAGGGGGGTCGGGTAATGAGCAGTTCTTC. Translating gives CASSTGGSGNEQFF.

This clonotype came up a few times. At one boundary the junction diverges from the germline segment, which might be a read error. This sequence joins TRBV4-1 and TRBJ1-1; perhaps TRBD1 as D (5 bases). CDR1 and CDR2 (germline): MGHRA, YSYEKL. This CDR3 is 13 amino acids long. The CDR3 protein is CASGQTGGTEAFF. CDR3 nucleotides: TGCGCCAGCGGCCAAACTGGGGGCACTGAAGCTTTCTTT.

This sequence joins TRBV15 and TRBJ1-2, with D perhaps matching TRBD1 (5 bases). The CDR3 spans 16 residues. CDR1 is LNHNV and CDR2 is YYDKDF in the germline V gene (reference sequence). V shed 0 bases and J shed 4 bases, with 15 bases lying between them. CDR3 sequence (DNA): TGTGCCACCAGCAGAGATGGGGCTCTGAAGTCCTATGGCTACACCTTC. Translated, it gives CATSRDGALKSYGYTF.

A word on this clonotype: A read error is possible here, since a much larger clone lies one base away. The V call is TRBV29-1, the J call TRBJ2-1; D gene uncertain. The CDR3 has 13 residues. Trimming took 6 bases from V and 6 from J, leaving 15 bases between them. The V gene's germline CDR1 is SQVTM and CDR2 ANQGSEA. The CDR3 nucleotides read TGCAGCGTCGAACCTCAACTTCTCAATGAGCAGTTCTTC. This sequence encodes CSVEPQLLNEQFF.

This clonotype was detected many times. The J gene is TRBJ1-4, the V gene TRBV6-5; D not certain. This CDR3 region has 11 residues. V lost 6 bases and J lost 6, with 5 bases in between. The germline V gene has CDR1 MNHEY and CDR2 SVGAGI. CDR3 bases: TGTGCCAGCAGATCGGATGAAAAACTGTTTTTT. The encoded protein is CASRSDEKLFF.

This clonotype was counted between two and nine times. For the CDR3, the DNA is TGTGCCAGCAGTTTCACACTTACCGTGGCAGCAACCTACGAGCAGTACTTC. Translating gives CASSFTLTVAATYEQYF. The genes are TRBV28 and TRBJ2-7; no definite D call. The CDR3 runs to 17 residues. V lost 3 bases and J 2 bases, leaving 20 bases between the germline ends. Germline loops: CDR1 MDHEN, CDR2 SYDVKM.

Ten or more counts support this clonotype. The chain uses TRBV9 and TRBJ2-3; D call uncertain. The CDR3 extends over 15 amino acids. Trimming shortened V by 2 bases and J by 2 bases, and 12 bases separated the two germline ends. The germline V gene has CDR1 SGDLS and CDR2 YYNGEE. Here the CDR3 reads CASSVESGFTDTQYF. Written as DNA, the CDR3 is TGTGCCAGCAGCGTGGAGAGTGGTTTCACAGATACGCAGTATTTT.

This clonotype was counted at least ten times. V gene TRBV27 combines with J gene TRBJ2-3, with TRBD1 identical over 7 bases. The CDR3 loop spans 14 amino acids. Per the germline V gene, CDR1 is MNHEY and CDR2 is SMNVEV (reference sequence). The junction had 5 bases not matched to a gene; V was cut back by 2 bases and J by 6 bases. CDR3 sequence (DNA): TGTGCCAGCAGTTTAAGACAGGGACCCGATACGCAGTATTTT. Encoded protein: CASSLRQGPDTQYF.

This clonotype came up a few times. The rearrangement links TRBV12-3 or TRBV12-4 to TRBJ2-2, with 13 bases lining up with TRBD2. V lost 9 bases, J lost 4 bases, and 8 bases stayed unmatched. The CDR3 covers 16 residues. The CDR3 region has the DNA TGTGCCAGTCGTCCTGGACTAGCGGGGGTCACCGGGGAGCTGTTTTTT. Amino acid sequence: CASRPGLAGVTGELFF.

In this sample, this clonotype turned up a few times. The chain joins TRBV7-9 to TRBJ2-7, with 10 bases aligning to TRBD1. This CDR3 comprises 19 residues. From germline, CDR1 is SEHNR and CDR2 FQNEAQ (reference sequence). J was trimmed by 0 bases and V by 5 bases; bases with no gene match: 16. The CDR3 DNA reads TGTGCCAGCAGCCCCCCGACAGGGGGCGAGAGCGGACCCTCCTACGAGCAGTACTTC. This encodes CASSPPTGGESGPSYEQYF.

V usage is TRBV14 and J usage is TRBJ2-1, with 7 bases aligning to TRBD1. Germline CDR1 is SGHDN and CDR2 is FVKESK. The CDR3 has 17 amino acids. V was pared by 4 bases and J by 8 bases, with 17 bases of the junction left unmatched. CDR3 coding DNA: TGTGCCAGCAGCCCTAGGGACAGCATAAAATCTGGGGATGAGCAGTTCTTC. This sequence encodes CASSPRDSIKSGDEQFF.

The chain recombines TRBV9 with TRBJ2-1, with a tentative D call TRBD1 (5 bases). This CDR3 has 15 amino acids. V was shortened by 7 bases and J by 4 bases, with 18 bases between the two germline ends. Germline CDR1 SGDLS, CDR2 YYNGEE. The CDR3: CASGEATQGYNEQFF. The CDR3 region has the DNA TGTGCCAGCGGCGAGGCGACTCAGGGATACAATGAGCAGTTCTTC.

For this clonotype: A much larger clone lies a single base off, so this may be a read error. The CDR3 end shows no conserved phenylalanine or tryptophan, and so a read error is likely. V is TRBV15 and J is TRBJ2-4; D possibly uses TRBD1 or TRBD2 (6 bases each). Trimming took 6 bases from V and 8 from J, leaving 14 bases between them. The CDR3 consists of 13 residues. The germline CDR1 and CDR2 sequences are LNHNV and YYDKDF (reference sequence). DNA for the CDR3: TGTGCCACCAGATCTTCGGGGGCGGACATTCAGTACCTC. Amino acid sequence: CATRSSGADIQYL.

The sample holds many counts of this clonotype. The chain uses TRBV20-1 and TRBJ1-1; 7 positions agree with TRBD1. Trimming removed 4 bases from V and 3 bases from J; junction bases left unmatched: 11. Looked up from germline, CDR1 is DFQATT and CDR2 is SNEGSKA (reference sequence). There are 15 residues in the CDR3. The CDR3: CSAKGQVLRDTEAFF. CDR3 sequence (DNA): TGCAGTGCTAAAGGACAGGTCCTCCGGGACACTGAAGCTTTCTTT.

The rearrangement joins TRBV6-2 or TRBV6-3 to TRBJ2-7; 8 nucleotides align to TRBD1. The CDR3 is 17 amino acids. Unmatched junction bases numbered 12, after V lost 2 bases and J lost 3 bases. Germline values: CDR1 MNHEY, CDR2 SVGEGT. CDR3 protein: CASSYAPPEQGDYEQYF. CDR3 in DNA: TGTGCCAGCAGTTACGCCCCCCCGGAACAGGGGGACTACGAGCAGTACTTC.

This clonotype has a handful of counts. This rearrangement joins TRBV12-3 or TRBV12-4 to TRBJ1-1; the D gene is possibly TRBD1 (5 bases). There are 15 residues in the CDR3. Trimming removed 1 base from V and 5 bases from J, with 14 bases in between. The CDR3 loop reads CASSLDRLSGTEAFF. DNA of the CDR3: TGTGCCAGCAGTTTAGACAGGTTATCTGGGACTGAAGCTTTCTTT.

Points on this clonotype: Being one base from a much bigger clone, this may be a read error. The chain recombines TRBV7-6 with TRBJ1-1, with D maybe TRBD1 (5 bases). V was trimmed by 5 bases and J by 4 bases, leaving 17 bases between them. The CDR3 spans 15 residues. Per the germline V gene, CDR1 is SGHVS and CDR2 is FNYEAQ. CDR3 sequence reads: CASSPGPRGITEAFF. The CDR3 coding sequence is TGTGCCAGCAGCCCTGGCCCCCGGGGGATCACTGAAGCTTTCTTT.

This clonotype was counted ten times or more. The chain links TRBV6-5 to TRBJ1-2, with no clear D. The germline CDR1 and CDR2 sequences are MNHEY and SVGAGI. The CDR3 is 15 residues long. Trimming pared 6 bases from V and 1 base from J, leaving 15 bases between. For the CDR3, the DNA is TGTGCCAGCAGCCCCGAACGAGGGATTAACTATGGCTACACCTTC. Its translation: CASSPERGINYGYTF.

There are a few counts of this clonotype. The CDR3 does not close with the conserved phenylalanine or tryptophan, likely indicating a read error. The V gene is TRBV12-3 or TRBV12-4, the J gene TRBJ1-1; 8 bases fit TRBD1. The CDR3 runs 14 residues. V lost 4 bases and J lost 1; bases outside the gene matches: 2. CDR3 sequence (DNA): TGTGCCAGCAGTTACGGGACAGGGAACACTGAAGCTTTCTCT. It codes for CASSYGTGNTEAFS.

This clonotype was counted many times. The CDR3 DNA reads TGCGCCAGCAGCCAAGATTGGGGGTACGAGCAGTACTTC. This gives the protein CASSQDWGYEQYF. The V gene is TRBV4-3, the J gene TRBJ2-7; D may match TRBD1 or TRBD2 (5 bases each). V lost 0 bases and J 4 bases, leaving 7 bases between the germline ends. Germline CDR1 LGHNA, CDR2 YSLEER. CDR3 length: 13 amino acids.

This clonotype came up a few times. Possible read error: a much larger clone is one base away. The chain employs TRBV4-3 and TRBJ2-7; D assignment may be TRBD1 or TRBD2 (5 bases each). V lost 3 bases and J lost 0, with 9 bases in between. This CDR3 comprises 14 residues. The germline V gene encodes CDR1 LGHNA and CDR2 YSLEER. The CDR3 sequence is CASSQGDDSYEQYF. CDR3 coding DNA: TGCGCCAGCAGCCAGGGGGACGACTCCTACGAGCAGTACTTC.

At least ten counts were recorded for this clonotype. The chain links TRBV4-2 to TRBJ2-7, with unresolved D. Trimming removed 2 bases at V and 5 bases at J, with 7 bases between. The CDR3 extends over 12 amino acids. Looked up from germline, CDR1 is LGHNA and CDR2 is YNFKEQ. In DNA, the CDR3 is TGTGCCAGCAGCCAATATGGCGACGAGCAGTACTTC. Translation gives CASSQYGDEQYF.